These T cell receptor beta chains were read from a single sample in a study of HIV-infected patients and healthy controls. From the 5' RACE reads, TCRdb called clonotypes with MiXCR, one entry per CDR3 protein. The sample holds about 11,000 distinct CDR3 sequences, less than 6.5% seen once. The sequenced sample was blood. Receptors were obtained from an adult in good health. CDR3s include the opening cysteine and the closing phenylalanine or tryptophan. The listing skips clone size in some rows; elsewhere it reads once, few, many or a size class.

V gene: TRBV5-5; clone size: many; CDR3 protein: CASSLEASGVNEQFF
V gene: TRBV19; clone size: many; CDR3 protein: CASSTTGFGYTF
V gene: TRBV27; clone size: many; CDR3 protein: CASSFYGGGEKLFF
V gene: TRBV30; clone size: many; CDR3 protein: CAWSGPRDSHTDTQYF
V gene: TRBV2; clone size: medium-sized; CDR3 protein: CASIRGLYNEQFF
V gene: TRBV5-6; clone size: medium-sized; CDR3 protein: CASSLVPGLNTEAFF
V gene: TRBV19; clone size: many; CDR3 protein: CASSIRGGGTSRNEQFF
V gene: TRBV2; clone size: many; CDR3 protein: CASSEQGYGYTF
V gene: TRBV18; clone size: medium-sized; CDR3 protein: CASSLRDSHSGNTIYF
V gene: TRBV10-3; clone size: NA; CDR3 protein: CAISESGETQYF
V gene: TRBV7-6; clone size: many; CDR3 protein: CASSWTRGAEAFF
V gene: TRBV7-9; clone size: many; CDR3 protein: CASSSPLGTSGGYNEQFF
V gene: TRBV15; clone size: many; CDR3 protein: CATTKDSLREEQYF
V gene: TRBV28; clone size: many; CDR3 protein: CASSSTATGELFF
V gene: TRBV5-5; clone size: medium-sized; CDR3 protein: CASSLRGAPENIQYF
V gene: TRBV30; clone size: many; CDR3 protein: CAWSVSANSPLHF
V gene: TRBV5-1; clone size: many; CDR3 protein: CASSVGRETSLSMNTEAFF